The source of this TCR beta chain is a study of tumor and adjacent non-tumor tissue in lung cancer. Study in general: The cohort had 12 to 13 adenocarcinoma, a couple of squamous cell and 1 small cell patients. The patients, around 11 men and four to six women, were about 31 to 76 with stage I to III disease. Findings and limits, study-wide: Top 100 clones took a larger repertoire share in normal lung. Compared with tumor, normal lung showed significantly lower TCR diversity.

The CDR3 is made up of 14 amino acids. Trimming took off 2 bases at V and 2 bases at J, with 10 bases between the two ends. The template was RNA from unsorted bulk tissue. A modified ARM-PCR protocol with three rounds of nested PCR amplified TCRbeta. TCRdb re-called the multiplex PCR reads through MiXCR, storing one row per CDR3 protein. Here the sample spans 220,000 or so distinct CDR3 sequences, about 71% being singletons. Concerning this clonotype: The antigen is unknown.

The rearrangement joins TRBV12-3 or TRBV12-4 to TRBJ2-7, with a weak D call TRBD2 (6 bases). The sequenced material came from lung tumor tissue. The receptor was isolated from a man between 60 and 70 years old with non-small cell lung cancer. CDR3 sequence reads: CASSLIGGAYEQYF. The CDR3 DNA reads TGTGCCAGCAGTTTAATTGGAGGGGCCTACGAGCAGTACTTC.